This T cell receptor beta chain emerged from a study of T cell repertoires in cytomegalovirus infection. Of note for this clonotype: Its antigen is currently unknown.

TCRdb called the reads again in MiXCR, with one record for every CDR3 protein. Of about 570,000 distinct CDR3 sequences listed, over 35% are singletons. Germline loops: CDR1 SGHVS, CDR2 FQNEAQ. CDR3 length: 18 residues. Trimming took 5 bases from V and 5 from J; bases not matched to a gene: 15. The receptor comes from a human donor in good health (CMV status not recorded). Some clones in this sample may be carry-over from other donors' samples. V gene TRBV7-8 combines with J gene TRBJ2-2; 9 nucleotides match TRBD2. The source was cultured PBMCs, collected from culture after CMV antigen stimulation. The CDR3 region is CASSRAYAGGRATGELFF. For the CDR3, the DNA is TGTGCCAGCAGCCGAGCGTATGCGGGCGGGAGGGCGACCGGGGAGCTGTTTTTT.